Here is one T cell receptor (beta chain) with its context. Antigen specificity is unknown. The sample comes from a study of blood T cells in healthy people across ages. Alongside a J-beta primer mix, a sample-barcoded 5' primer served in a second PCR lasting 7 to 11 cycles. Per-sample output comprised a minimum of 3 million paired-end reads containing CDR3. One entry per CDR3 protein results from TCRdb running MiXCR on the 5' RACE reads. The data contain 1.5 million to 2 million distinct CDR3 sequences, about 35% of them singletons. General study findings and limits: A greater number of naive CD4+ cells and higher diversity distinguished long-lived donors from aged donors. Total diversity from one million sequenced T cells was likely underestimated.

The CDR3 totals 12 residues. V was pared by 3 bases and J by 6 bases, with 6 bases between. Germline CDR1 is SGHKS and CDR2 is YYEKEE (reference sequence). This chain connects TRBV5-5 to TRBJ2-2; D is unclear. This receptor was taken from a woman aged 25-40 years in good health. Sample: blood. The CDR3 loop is CASSSSAGELFF. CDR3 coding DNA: TGTGCCAGCAGCTCCTCGGCCGGGGAGCTGTTTTTT.